One and the same sample provided the 19 T cell receptor beta chains below, sequenced in a study of T cells expressing NK-cell markers. From its re-call of the 5' RACE reads, TCRdb lists each CDR3 protein once, without DNA. In all, the sample yields 200,000 to 300,000 distinct CDR3 sequences. The material sequenced was blood T cells: a sorted CD56 or NKG2C T cell subset, CD4+ or CD8+ T cells, or bulk PBMC T cells (not recorded which). The source is a woman between 18 and 75 years old in good health.

The genes are TRBV21-1 and TRBJ2-3; as DNA is missing, the TRBD2 call by TCRdb cannot be tested. TRBV21-1 represents a pseudogene. This CDR3 is built from 18 residues. The CDR3 sequence: CASSPGTSGRENADTQYF.

This chain connects TRBV30 to TRBJ1-1. The CDR3 has 13 residues. CDR1 is GTSNPN, CDR2 SVGIG, per germline (reference sequence). Here the CDR3 reads CAWSPVMNTEAFF.

The chain employs TRBV10-1 and TRBJ2-5; with no DNA, the TCRdb D assignment of TRBD1 cannot be verified. Germline V gene lookup returns CDR1 WNHNN and CDR2 SYGVQD (reference sequence). This CDR3 is 13 amino acids long. This chain's CDR3 is CASSDGGEETQYF.

The CDR3 is CSVGKGEANSPLHF. This chain links TRBV29-1 with TRBJ1-6. Germline V lookup: CDR1 SQVTM, CDR2 ANQGSEA. The CDR3 totals 14 residues.

V and J are TRBV6-1 and TRBJ2-1. Germline V gene lookup returns CDR1 MNHNS and CDR2 SASEGT. The CDR3 totals 14 residues. The CDR3 loop reads CASKRLASYNEQFF.

The chain couples TRBV29-1 to TRBJ2-5; the TRBD2 assignment by TCRdb is unverifiable without DNA. The CDR3 runs 13 residues. CDR1 SQVTM and CDR2 ANQGSEA come from the germline V gene. The CDR3 spells CSVPGWGEETQYF.

The genes are TRBV2 and TRBJ2-2; TCRdb indicates TRBD2, and absent DNA this call remains unverified. CDR1 is SNHLY and CDR2 is FYNNEI in the germline V gene. This CDR3 contains 14 residues. This CDR3 is CASRAGGVTGELFF.

The genes are TRBV28 and TRBJ2-3; there is no DNA to check the TCRdb D call of TRBD2. The CDR3 covers 13 residues. Looked up from germline, CDR1 is MDHEN and CDR2 is SYDVKM. CDR3 residues: CASEGTRGDTQYF.

The chain links TRBV18 to TRBJ2-7; TCRdb picks TRBD1, but there is no DNA to check that call. Germline V gene lookup returns CDR1 KGHSH and CDR2 LQKENI. The CDR3 loop spans 16 amino acids. CDR3 region: CASSPLGQGSRDEQYF.

This sequence joins TRBV7-7 and TRBJ2-5. The CDR3 has 13 amino acids. CDR1 is SSHAT and CDR2 is FNYEAQ in the germline V gene (reference sequence). The CDR3 loop is CASSLNGEETQYF.

The J gene is TRBJ2-4, the V gene TRBV12-3 or TRBV12-4; TCRdb returns TRBD1, unconfirmable since there is no DNA. The CDR3 sequence is 17 residues long. CDR3 amino acids: CASSSPFGQLAKNIQYF.

V usage is TRBV20-1 and J usage is TRBJ2-6; TCRdb outputs TRBD2, but without DNA this stays unchecked. The CDR3 has 14 residues. CDR1 DFQATT and CDR2 SNEGSKA come from the germline V gene (reference sequence). The CDR3 is CSATSVRGANVLTF.

This chain joins TRBV18 and TRBJ2-6. The CDR3 runs to 17 residues. CDR1 KGHSH and CDR2 LQKENI come from the germline V gene. The CDR3 region is CASSPQGGSSGANVLTF.

This chain joins TRBV6-2 or TRBV6-3 and TRBJ1-5; TCRdb lists TRBD1, though no DNA is available to test this call. CDR3 length: 17 amino acids. Germline CDR1 is MNHEY and CDR2 is SVGEGT. The CDR3 protein is CASSYKPHRVGDQPQHF.

The genes are TRBV5-1 and TRBJ2-5; TCRdb selects TRBD1, and the lack of DNA leaves this call unchecked. Germline V lookup: CDR1 SGHRS, CDR2 YFSETQ. The CDR3 is made up of 15 amino acids. The CDR3: CASIGGTYGRETQYF.

V gene TRBV7-2 combines with J gene TRBJ2-3; the D call from TCRdb, TRBD2, cannot be confirmed without DNA. This CDR3 comprises 16 residues. Germline CDR1 and CDR2: SGHTA and FQGNSA. The CDR3 loop is CASSPQAGGVTDTQYF.

This chain connects TRBV4-1 to TRBJ1-5; TCRdb's assignment of TRBD1 cannot be checked, as there is no DNA. The CDR3 spans 16 residues. The germline CDR1 and CDR2 sequences are MGHRA and YSYEKL. The CDR3 sequence: CASSQGDIRSNQPQHF.

This sequence joins TRBV27 and TRBJ2-1; the D gene TCRdb calls, TRBD2, cannot be checked with no DNA. Germline lookup yields CDR1 MNHEY and CDR2 SMNVEV (reference sequence). CDR3 length: 17 residues. Here the CDR3 reads CASSPLLVGRADNEQFF.

The rearrangement uses TRBV19 and TRBJ2-4; TCRdb selects TRBD1, and the lack of DNA leaves this call unchecked. Germline V gene lookup returns CDR1 LNHDA and CDR2 SQIVND (reference sequence). There are 16 residues in the CDR3. The CDR3: CASSIWSGKAKNIQYF.